The 29 T cell receptor beta chains listed next were all sequenced from one sample in a study of blood T cell repertoires in COVID-19. This table comes from immunoSEQ multiplex PCR, and its TCRdb copy is limited to in-frame clones, with some not included. Of about 300,000 clones listed, about 87% are singletons. The sequenced material came from peripheral blood. These TCRs come from a woman in her 30s with COVID-19, enrolled during active disease.

J is TRBJ2-3 and V is TRBV4-1; possible D gene TRBD2, 6 bases. CDR3 length: 16 amino acids. Germline V gives CDR1 MGHRA, CDR2 YSYEKL. The V and J ends lost 4 bases and 1 base respectively, with 15 bases between them. CDR3 protein: CASSRVAVGGTDTQYF. The CDR3 region has the DNA TGCGCCAGCAGCCGCGTAGCGGTTGGGGGCACAGATACGCAGTATTTT.

This clone was seen just once. V usage is TRBV2 and J usage is TRBJ1-6; a weak D match, TRBD1 (5 bases). With 3 bases removed from V and 12 bases from J, the gap between germline ends came to 18 bases. The CDR3 totals 15 residues. Germline V CDR1 and CDR2: SNHLY, FYNNEI. The CDR3 DNA reads TGTGCCAGCAGTGAGGGGGGGGGAGGTCTAGGACCCCTCCACTTT. It yields the protein CASSEGGGGLGPLHF.

This clone has only a few counts. The rearrangement joins TRBV9 to TRBJ1-2; D perhaps matches TRBD1 (5 bases). Germline CDR1 SGDLS, CDR2 YYNGEE. V was trimmed by 3 bases and J by 1 base, leaving 7 bases between them. The CDR3 consists of 13 residues. The CDR3 DNA reads TGTGCCAGCAGCGGGGGCTTTAACTATGGCTACACCTTC. Protein sequence: CASSGGFNYGYTF.

V is TRBV5-1 and J is TRBJ1-1; unclear D gene. The germline V gene encodes CDR1 SGHRS and CDR2 YFSETQ. Trimming took off 8 bases at V and 0 bases at J, with 14 bases between the two ends. This CDR3 is 14 amino acids long. This chain's CDR3 is CASIEGLMNTEAFF. Here the CDR3 DNA reads TGCGCCAGTATCGAGGGCTTGATGAACACTGAAGCTTTCTTT.

The chain is built from TRBV19 and TRBJ2-3; TRBD2 aligns across 8 bases. The germline V gene encodes CDR1 LNHDA and CDR2 SQIVND (reference sequence). This CDR3 has 14 amino acids. V gave up 10 bases and J gave up 0 bases; unmatched junction bases: 6. CDR3: CATASGGSTDTQYF. The CDR3 DNA reads TGTGCCACCGCCAGCGGGGGTAGCACAGATACGCAGTATTTT.

V is TRBV24-1 and J is TRBJ1-1, with D tentatively TRBD1 (5 bases). V gave up 7 bases and J gave up 3 bases, with 11 bases separating them. This CDR3 has 13 amino acids. The germline V gene has CDR1 KGHDR and CDR2 SFDVKD. CDR3 amino acids: CATRSGKDTEAFF. DNA of the CDR3: TGTGCCACCAGGTCAGGGAAGGACACTGAAGCTTTCTTT.

The J gene is TRBJ2-5, the V gene TRBV11-3, with D possibly TRBD1 on 6 matching bases. CDR1 and CDR2 from the germline V gene are SGHNT and YENEEA. V gave up 2 bases and J gave up 2 bases, with 12 bases separating them. CDR3 length: 15 residues. CDR3 sequence: CASSLTGQRQETQYF. CDR3 bases: TGTGCCAGCAGCTTAACCGGACAGCGGCAAGAGACCCAGTACTTC.

V is TRBV9 and J is TRBJ1-5, with 7 bases matching TRBD1. Per germline, CDR1 SGDLS and CDR2 YYNGEE. V dropped 0 bases and J dropped 5; count of bases not matched to a gene: 5. The CDR3 length is 15 residues. DNA for the CDR3: TGTGCCAGCAGCGTAGGAGGGGGCGCGTATCAGCCCCAGCATTTT. Encoded protein: CASSVGGGAYQPQHF.

The rearrangement uses TRBV29-1 and TRBJ1-1, with D hard to call. The CDR3 covers 15 residues. V lost 3 bases, J lost 2 bases, and 16 bases lay in between. Germline assignment: CDR1 SQVTM and CDR2 ANQGSEA. CDR3 amino acids: CSVDPRGDLNTEAFF. The CDR3 nucleotides read TGCAGCGTTGACCCTCGAGGAGATTTAAACACTGAAGCTTTCTTT.

This clone was found a few times. V usage is TRBV7-6 and J usage is TRBJ2-1; 7 nucleotides align to TRBD2. V lost 1 base to trimming and J lost 10 bases; unmatched junction nucleotides: 10. Germline assignment: CDR1 SGHVS and CDR2 FNYEAQ. There are 15 residues in the CDR3. The chain's CDR3 is CASSLVSGGGWEQFF. Written as DNA, the CDR3 is TGTGCCAGCAGCTTAGTCAGCGGCGGGGGTTGGGAGCAGTTCTTC.

V is TRBV27 and J is TRBJ1-4, with TRBD1 matching over 7 bases. Unmatched junction bases numbered 2, after V lost 2 bases and J lost 5 bases. There are 14 residues in the CDR3. Germline CDR1 is MNHEY and CDR2 is SMNVEV (reference sequence). DNA for the CDR3: TGTGCCAGCAGTTTAACGGACAGGAATGAAAAACTGTTTTTT. Its translation is CASSLTDRNEKLFF.

The chain joins TRBV20-1 to TRBJ1-1, with D uncertain. V was cut by 5 bases and J by 6 bases, with 10 bases left in between. The CDR3 spans 11 residues. Germline V lookup: CDR1 DFQATT, CDR2 SNEGSKA (reference sequence). The CDR3 loop is CSALKEAEAFF. The DNA for the CDR3 is TGCAGTGCTTTGAAGGAGGCTGAAGCTTTCTTT.

V and J are TRBV5-4 and TRBJ2-2; unclear D gene. Germline assignment: CDR1 SGHNT and CDR2 YYREEE (reference sequence). This CDR3 region has 13 residues. Trimming removed 3 bases from V and 5 bases from J, with 8 bases in between. The CDR3 sequence is CASSWLGTGELFF. Written as DNA, the CDR3 is TGTGCCAGCAGCTGGCTAGGAACCGGGGAGCTGTTTTTT.

The chain carries TRBV2 and TRBJ2-7, with D tentatively TRBD1 (5 bases). The CDR3 has 16 amino acids. V gave up 5 bases and J gave up 2 bases, with 19 bases separating them. From germline, CDR1 is SNHLY and CDR2 FYNNEI. CDR3 loop: CASSPAGSSPTYEQYF. For the CDR3, the DNA is TGTGCCAGCAGTCCGGCAGGGTCCTCCCCAACCTACGAGCAGTACTTC.

This chain joins TRBV6-5 and TRBJ2-5; 8 bases are shared with TRBD1. Trimming cost V 0 bases and J 5 bases; bases outside gene matches: 8. This CDR3 is built from 16 residues. The germline V gene encodes CDR1 MNHEY and CDR2 SVGAGI. The CDR3 DNA reads TGTGCCAGCAGTTACTCGAGAGACAGGGGTGGGGAGACCCAGTACTTC. As protein: CASSYSRDRGGETQYF.

This clone was seen more than once but under ten times. This chain uses TRBV7-2 with TRBJ2-3, with 11 bases matching TRBD2. Germline CDR1 is SGHTA and CDR2 is FQGNSA. The CDR3 contains 16 residues. Losses at the gene ends were 5 bases for V and 5 bases for J; bases not matched to a gene: 9. Here the CDR3 DNA reads TGTGCCAGCAGCCGCTATAGCGGGGGGGCCGGAGATACGCAGTATTTT. Encoded protein: CASSRYSGGAGDTQYF.

The gene calls are TRBV19 and TRBJ2-5; D might be TRBD1 (6 bases). Germline V CDR1 and CDR2: LNHDA, SQIVND (reference sequence). Trimming removed 5 bases at V and 1 base at J, with 14 bases between. The CDR3 has 15 residues. As DNA, the CDR3 is TGTGCCAGTAGTGGGGGCTACAGACTCCAAGAGACCCAGTACTTC. Protein product: CASSGGYRLQETQYF.

The rearrangement joins TRBV6-5 to TRBJ2-1, with no clear D. This CDR3 contains 15 residues. The V end lost 6 bases, the J end lost 0 bases, and 12 bases lay between the germline ends. Germline CDR1 and CDR2: MNHEY and SVGAGI. DNA for the CDR3: TGTGCCAGCAGCTTAACAGAAAACTCCTACAATGAGCAGTTCTTC. This translates into CASSLTENSYNEQFF.

This clone appeared once. The chain recombines TRBV4-2 with TRBJ1-2; 7 bases align to TRBD1. The CDR3 contains 15 residues. V was pared by 0 bases and J by 3 bases, with 4 bases of the junction left unmatched. Per germline, CDR1 LGHNA and CDR2 YNFKEQ. CDR3 sequence (DNA): TGTGCCAGCAGCCAAGACCCCACAGGGGACTATGGCTACACCTTC. Translated: CASSQDPTGDYGYTF.

The J gene is TRBJ2-7, the V gene TRBV5-1, with D possibly being TRBD2 (6 bases). The CDR3 is 15 amino acids. V was cut by 4 bases and J by 7 bases, with 21 bases left in between. From germline, CDR1 is SGHRS and CDR2 YFSETQ. The CDR3 region is CASSDSGTPGMEQYF. In DNA, the CDR3 is TGCGCCAGCAGCGACTCCGGGACTCCTGGAATGGAGCAGTACTTC.

This clone has only one observation. The gene calls are TRBV2 and TRBJ2-2; possibly TRBD2 for D (5 bases). CDR1 and CDR2 from the germline V gene are SNHLY and FYNNEI. Trimming stripped 4 bases from V and 3 bases from J, with 9 bases between. The CDR3 runs 14 residues. The CDR3 loop is CASSGGYDTGELFF. Written as DNA, the CDR3 is TGTGCCAGCAGTGGAGGGTACGACACCGGGGAGCTGTTTTTT. Together with reference TRBV2 and TRBJ2-2, the CDR3 gives the full variable domain: EPEVTQTPSHQVTQMGQEVILRCVPISNHLYFYWYRQILGQKVEFLVSFYNNEISEKSEIFDDQFSVERPDGSNFTLKIRSTKLEDSAMYFCASSGGYDTGELFFGEGSRLTVL.

V is TRBV11-3 and J is TRBJ2-2, with D possibly matching TRBD1 (6 bases). The germline V and J ends were trimmed by 1 base and 4 bases, with 13 bases remaining between them. The CDR3 is 16 amino acids. The germline V gene encodes CDR1 SGHNT and CDR2 YENEEA. CDR3 loop: CASSLVGRGTTGELFF. CDR3 sequence (DNA): TGTGCCAGCAGCTTAGTCGGCAGGGGAACCACCGGGGAGCTGTTTTTT.

The V and J genes are TRBV7-9 and TRBJ1-4, with D possibly TRBD1 on 5 matching bases. Per the germline V gene, CDR1 is SEHNR and CDR2 is FQNEAQ (reference sequence). Trimming stripped 5 bases from V and 3 bases from J, with 13 bases between. The CDR3 runs to 15 residues. The DNA of the CDR3 is TGTGCCAGCAGCCCCTCAGGGATGGCTAATGAAAAACTGTTTTTT. It translates to CASSPSGMANEKLFF. The entire variable domain, with the rest obtained from reference TRBV7-9 and TRBJ1-4, is as follows: DTGVSQNPRHKITKRGQNVTFRCDPISEHNRLYWYRQTLGQGPEFLTYFQNEAQLEKSRLLSDRFSAERPKGSFSTLEIQRTEQGDSAMYLCASSPSGMANEKLFFGSGTQLSVL.

This chain uses TRBV7-3 with TRBJ2-3; 8 nucleotides match TRBD2. V lost 5 bases and J lost 9; bases outside the gene matches: 4. CDR3 size: 12 residues. Germline CDR1 and CDR2: SGHTA and FQGTGA. CDR3 in amino acids: CASSPSGGTQYF. DNA for the CDR3: TGTGCCAGCAGCCCGAGCGGGGGAACGCAGTATTTT.

This chain connects TRBV15 to TRBJ2-5; no firm D call. Germline CDR1 LNHNV, CDR2 YYDKDF (reference sequence). The length of the CDR3 is 15 residues. V was pared by 1 base and J by 3 bases, with 12 bases between. The CDR3 region is CATSRGRRGEETQYF. CDR3 in DNA: TGTGCCACCAGCAGAGGTCGGAGAGGCGAAGAGACCCAGTACTTC.

The chain combines TRBV25-1 with TRBJ1-4; D not resolved. V lost 4 bases and J lost 10, with 19 bases in between. There are 15 residues in the CDR3. The germline gives CDR1 MGHDK, CDR2 SYGVNS. For the CDR3, the DNA is TGTGCCAGCAGTGGAGGGTCGGTAGGTAGGGTAAAACTGTTTTTT. This translates into CASSGGSVGRVKLFF.

The chain joins TRBV24-1 to TRBJ1-4; TRBD1 aligns across 8 bases. J lost 0 bases, V lost 5 bases, and 7 bases had no gene match. The CDR3 spans 17 residues. Germline CDR1 KGHDR, CDR2 SFDVKD. The DNA of the CDR3 is TGTGCCACCAGTGGCGGCGACAGGGGTGCAACTAATGAAAAACTGTTTTTT. Encoded protein: CATSGGDRGATNEKLFF.

The genes are TRBV3-1 (or the pseudogene TRBV3-2) and TRBJ2-1; 7 nucleotides align to TRBD2. The CDR3 is 15 residues long. Germline-derived CDR1 and CDR2 are LGHDT and YNNKEL (reference sequence). The V gene end was trimmed by 1 base and the J gene end by 6 bases; junction bases not matched to a gene: 6. CDR3 sequence: CASSQGAGPRNEQFF. CDR3 DNA sequence: TGTGCCAGCAGCCAAGGAGCGGGGCCGCGCAATGAGCAGTTCTTC.

This chain joins TRBV7-6 and TRBJ2-5, with TRBD2 as a possible D gene (5 bases). CDR1 is SGHVS and CDR2 is FNYEAQ in the germline V gene. The CDR3 runs to 15 residues. Trimming left V 4 bases short and J 1 base short, with 13 bases between. The CDR3, as DNA: TGTGCCAGCAGCTCCAAACTAGGTACCCAAGAGACCCAGTACTTC. Amino acids: CASSSKLGTQETQYF.